Sequencing of this T cell receptor (beta chain) was carried out in a study of T cells in Graves' hyperthyroidism and ophthalmopathy (dated by TCRdb to about 2019). Looking at the study overall: Peripheral blood samples were taken at the time of initial diagnosis, prior to any treatment. In several Graves' hyperthyroidism patients, the study also compared T-cell repertoires from thyroid tissue with T-cell repertoires from blood. Whether ophthalmopathy could be predicted prospectively was tested in an independent validation cohort made up of approximately 19 hyperthyroidism patients plus 17 patients who later progressed to ophthalmopathy. The paper reports TCR Vbeta CDR3 sequencing of approximately 140 peripheral blood samples: approximately 43 ophthalmopathy, some 80 hyperthyroidism and around 17 progressor patients. To identify TCR V-J signatures that set the groups apart, the researchers used a discovery cohort of about a hundred patients, made up of 40 to 45 with Graves' ophthalmopathy and about 59 with stable Graves' hyperthyroidism. Following sampling, methimazole starting at 30 mg daily was given to hyperthyroidism patients, and high-dose intravenous methylprednisolone was given to ophthalmopathy patients. The approximately 90 discovery patients were divided at random into training and test sets in a 7:3 ratio.

The TCR beta CDR3 regions were amplified from RNA transcripts. The TCR CDR3 was subjected to a first round of RT-PCR using the HTBI primer set and the Qiagen OneStep RT-PCR kit. The libraries were constructed in a second round of multiplex PCR and then size-selected and purified. The libraries were sequenced on an Illumina HiSeq2000 using paired-end 100 bp reads. The original pipeline was this. SOAPnuke was used to process the raw data, throwing out any read that contained adapters or uncalled bases, had a mean Phred below 15, or lacked an exact constant-primer or identifier match. High-quality paired reads were merged using COPE v1.2.5, and each unique nucleotide sequence was defined as a clonotype. Clonotypes were aligned to IMGT TRBV, TRBD and TRBJ reference segments using MiTCR v1.1. The analysis included only V-J combinations with a frequency above 0.0001, which together covered around 99% of the repertoires. A TCS score was defined as the ratio of F50 (clonal expansion) to E x V (chaos), with BLOSUM62-based TCRdist applied between CDR3 peptides within each V-J. Welch's t-statistics and random forest reduced fewer than 550 V-J features to 10 to 15, which were used in a naive Bayes classifier (R e1071). The public sequencing data were trimmed at Q25 with fastp and processed into clonotypes with MiXCR by TCRdb, which kept only in-frame beta chains. For every CDR3 protein sequence, its rows merge into one entry that carries the most common genes and DNA. TCRdb's processing, not the study's, gives the V and J calls here. Within this sample are approximately 570,000 distinct CDR3 sequences, with about 20% of them counted one time only. The top ten clones comprise less than 55% of the sample.

Concerning this clonotype itself: The antigen this receptor binds is unknown. One base away there is no much larger clone; base qualities are not given.

In the ophthalmopathy patients, disease was moderately to severely active, with a Clinical Activity Score of 3 or more, a NOSPECS grade of 4 or more, and a duration of less than 3 months. Any patient with an uncontrolled infection, another autoimmune disease, pregnancy or lactation was excluded. Clinical symptoms, serum thyroxine and TRAb, thyroid ultrasound, and orbital computed tomography formed the basis for the diagnoses. PBMCs were isolated from around 10 ml of fresh peripheral blood by Ficoll-Paque density gradient centrifugation. Total RNA was extracted with Trizol reagent, and quality was checked on an Agilent 2100 Bioanalyzer. What the research found in general, with its limitations: Ophthalmopathy was separated from stable hyperthyroidism by a 13 V-J signature model, with just over 85% sensitivity and around 81% specificity obtained in cross-validation and 80%/75% obtained in testing. Sample size was not statistically predetermined, and investigators were not blinded to group allocation. During validation, the model predicted progression to ophthalmopathy a median of approximately 7 months ahead of onset, with roughly 65% sensitivity and 72.22% specificity. Blood samples also contained most of the expanded thyroid clonotypes (frequency above 0.001), which suggests that blood repertoires may reflect thyroid immune responses.

Deletion took 0 bases off V and 1 base off J, with a span of 10 bases between the germline ends. CDR1 and CDR2, per the germline V gene, are SGHRS and YFSETQ. The CDR3 starts with the cysteine, ends with the phenylalanine, and has 15 residues. The kept DNA is CDR3 alone, 45 bases in frame from the first base. The sequenced material came from blood. The rearrangement joined TRBV5-1 to TRBJ2-5, with TRBD2 tentatively as D gene (5 bases match). This clonotype originated in a man aged 40-49 years with Graves' ophthalmopathy. CDR3 sequence: CASSLAPGIQETQYF. The nucleotides are TGCGCCAGCAGCTTGGCCCCGGGAATCCAAGAGACCCAGTACTTC.